The rows below give T cell receptor beta chains drawn from one sample of a study of cytomegalovirus exposure and HLA in healthy donors. Assay: immunoSEQ multiplex PCR; the TCRdb copy retains only in-frame clones and omits some. This sample carries about 170,000 clones, about 80% of them seen once, and the ten largest clones take less than 1.5%. The sequenced material came from PBMCs. The receptors originated from a woman aged 25-40 years in good health and CMV-seropositive. Both conserved end residues are part of each CDR3. A D gene is named only where the DNA matches it firmly. Clone size is stated in some rows and not others, as once, few, many or a class when expanded.

clone_size j_call d_call v_call cdr3_aa cdr3_nt
NA TRBJ2-7 TRBD1 TRBV6-1 CASSEKWDSSYEQYF TGTGCCAGCAGTGAAAAGTGGGACAGTTCCTACGAGCAGTACTTC
NA TRBJ2-7 NA TRBV11-3 CASSPGTADSYEQYF TGTGCCAGCAGTCCGGGGACTGCAGACTCCTACGAGCAGTACTTC
few TRBJ2-5 NA TRBV10-2 CASSELRARETQYF TGCGCCAGCAGTGAGTTGAGGGCAAGAGAGACCCAGTACTTC
NA TRBJ2-1 TRBD1 TRBV19 CASSIDQTRGREQFF TGTGCCAGTAGTATAGATCAAACAAGGGGGCGGGAGCAGTTCTTC
NA TRBJ1-2 TRBD1 TRBV5-1 CASSDGGGTGDVYGYTF TGCGCCAGCAGCGACGGGGGGGGGACAGGGGACGTCTATGGCTACACCTTC
NA TRBJ2-3 TRBD2 TRBV27 CASSYGASGITDTQYF TGTGCCAGCAGTTACGGCGCTAGCGGTATCACAGATACGCAGTATTTT
NA TRBJ2-5 NA TRBV15 CATSRDPYQETQYF TGTGCCACCAGCAGAGACCCCTACCAAGAGACCCAGTACTTC
NA TRBJ2-3 TRBD2 TRBV6-5 CASSYSGGSGTDTQYF TGTGCCAGCAGTTACTCGGGCGGGAGTGGGACAGATACGCAGTATTTT
NA TRBJ1-2 NA TRBV6-5 CASSYSRATSYTF TGTGCCAGCAGTTACTCCAGGGCCACGAGCTACACCTTC
NA TRBJ2-7 NA TRBV23-1 CANGRGAEYEQYF TGCGCCAACGGCCGGGGGGCGGAATACGAGCAGTACTTC
NA TRBJ2-3 NA TRBV6-5 CASSQGYSTDTQYF TGTGCCAGCAGCCAGGGATACAGCACAGATACGCAGTATTTT
NA TRBJ2-7 NA TRBV11-2 CASSLTGYEQYF TGTGCCAGCAGCCTCACAGGCTACGAGCAGTACTTC
once TRBJ2-7 NA TRBV11-3 CASSPRDGGYEQYF TGTGCCAGCAGCCCCCGGGACGGAGGGTACGAGCAGTACTTC
NA TRBJ1-1 NA TRBV5-1 CASSLEGQGLRTEAFF TGCGCCAGCAGCTTGGAGGGTCAAGGACTTAGGACTGAAGCTTTCTTT
NA TRBJ1-1 NA TRBV27 CASSLQLRNTEAFF TGTGCCAGCAGTTTACAACTGAGGAACACTGAAGCTTTCTTT
NA TRBJ2-5 NA TRBV29-1 CSVETGETQYF TGCAGCGTTGAAACGGGGGAGACCCAGTACTTC
NA TRBJ2-7 TRBD2 TRBV6-6 CASGGTSASYEQYF TGTGCCAGCGGTGGGACTAGCGCATCCTACGAGCAGTACTTC
NA TRBJ2-7 NA TRBV15 CATSRGDSYDEQYF TGTGCCACCAGCAGAGGTGACAGTTACGACGAGCAGTACTTC
once TRBJ2-7 TRBD2 TRBV4-3 CASSQGRSTSASYEQYF TGCGCCAGCAGCCAAGGCCGCTCAACTAGCGCGAGCTACGAGCAGTACTTC
NA TRBJ2-1 NA TRBV10-3 CAISESSGTYNEQFF TGTGCCATCAGTGAAAGTAGCGGTACCTACAATGAGCAGTTCTTC
NA TRBJ1-3 NA TRBV21-1 CANQTEIYRGRGCSGNTIYF TGTGCCAATCAGACCGAAATCTACAGGGGGCGCGGTTGTTCTGGAAACACCATATATTTT
NA TRBJ2-2 NA TRBV5-1 CASSGSSLSNTGELFF TGCGCCAGCAGCGGAAGTAGCTTATCGAACACCGGGGAGCTGTTTTTT
NA TRBJ2-2 TRBD1 TRBV4-3 CASSLQGSEELFF TGCGCCAGCAGCCTACAGGGGAGTGAGGAGCTGTTTTTT
NA TRBJ1-1 NA TRBV12-5 CASGLVGGSRTEAFF TGTGCTAGTGGTTTGGTAGGAGGCTCTCGCACTGAAGCTTTCTTT
NA TRBJ2-1 NA TRBV27 CASSLSSTVREQFF TGTGCCAGCAGTTTATCCTCGACAGTCAGGGAGCAGTTCTTC
NA TRBJ1-5 TRBD1 TRBV28 CASSSRDRVALLHF TGTGCCAGCAGTTCTAGGGACAGGGTGGCCCTCTTGCATTTT
NA TRBJ1-2 NA TRBV9 CASSVVSGSGYGYTF TGTGCCAGCAGCGTAGTGTCGGGGTCAGGTTATGGCTACACCTTC
NA TRBJ2-7 NA TRBV4-1 CASSQDRGEISYEQYF TGCGCCAGCAGCCAAGACAGGGGCGAAATTTCCTACGAGCAGTACTTC
NA TRBJ2-2 NA TRBV7-2 CASSLAGTGELFF TGTGCCAGCAGCTTGGCGGGTACCGGGGAGCTGTTTTTT
NA TRBJ2-7 NA TRBV5-1 CASSLSGANYEQYF TGCGCCAGCAGCTTGAGTGGGGCCAACTACGAGCAGTACTTC